The 32 T cell receptor beta chains below were found in one sample sequenced in a study of OX40 agonist ivuxolimab in advanced cancers. Sequencing used immunoSEQ multiplex PCR; TCRdb keeps in-frame clones, though not all of them. The sample shows under 15,000 clones, 60% to 80% of them seen only once. This sample comprised CD4+ or CD8+ T cells sorted from blood, obtained in a trial of the OX40 agonist ivuxolimab. These receptors were taken from an adult with an advanced solid tumor such as melanoma, head and neck, liver or kidney cancer.

The chain has TRBV2 and TRBJ1-1; TRBD1 is a possible D gene (5 bases). Germline lookup yields CDR1 SNHLY and CDR2 FYNNEI. This CDR3 has 16 amino acids. V was cut by 6 bases and J by 0 bases, with 17 bases left in between. CDR3 sequence: CASRVNLSGLNTEAFF. The DNA for the CDR3 is TGTGCCAGCAGGGTGAATTTATCAGGGCTGAACACTGAAGCTTTCTTT.

The chain carries TRBV11-2 and TRBJ1-2, with D possibly matching TRBD1 (5 bases). Germline V CDR1 and CDR2: SGHAT, FQNNGV. V was shortened by 0 bases and J by 2 bases, with 7 bases between the two germline ends. The CDR3 consists of 14 residues. CDR3 nucleotide sequence: TGTGCCAGCAGCTTAGAGGCAGGGAACTATGGCTACACCTTC. Translating gives CASSLEAGNYGYTF.

The chain uses TRBV27 and TRBJ2-7; TRBD2 agrees at 9 bases. CDR3 size: 15 residues. Germline CDR1 reads MNHEY; CDR2 reads SMNVEV (reference sequence). V lost 3 bases, J lost 6 bases, and 9 bases stayed unmatched. The CDR3 sequence: CASSLGGGAEGEQYF. CDR3 nucleotides: TGTGCCAGCAGTTTGGGCGGGGGGGCCGAAGGCGAGCAGTACTTC.

The CDR3 loop reads CASSIGNRAVGTEAFF. The CDR3 DNA reads as TGTGCCAGTAGTATAGGAAACAGGGCCGTTGGGACTGAAGCTTTCTTT. The rearrangement joins TRBV19 to TRBJ1-1; possibly TRBD1 for D (6 bases). The V end was cut by 1 base, the J end by 5 bases, with 17 bases between. The CDR3 length is 16 residues. Germline CDR1 LNHDA, CDR2 SQIVND (reference sequence). Full variable domain (missing parts from reference TRBV19 and TRBJ1-1): DGGITQSPKYLFRKEGQNVTLSCEQNLNHDAMYWYRQDPGQGLRLIYYSQIVNDFQKGDIAEGYSVSREKKESFPLTVTSAQKNPTAFYLCASSIGNRAVGTEAFFGQGTRLTVV.

The chain recombines TRBV7-9 with TRBJ2-1, with a possible D match to TRBD2 (5 bases). The V gene's germline CDR1 is SEHNR and CDR2 FQNEAQ (reference sequence). The V and J ends lost 5 bases and 3 bases respectively, with 11 bases between them. This CDR3 has 14 residues. The CDR3 region has the DNA TGTGCCAGCAGCCCGACGGGGTTCTACAATGAGCAGTTCTTC. This codes for CASSPTGFYNEQFF.

This clone was picked up a small number of times. The chain uses TRBV5-6 and TRBJ2-3; D uncertain. The CDR3 runs 12 residues. Germline CDR1 is SGHDT and CDR2 is YYEEEE. V was shortened by 4 bases and J by 4 bases, with 7 bases between the two germline ends. CDR3 region: CASSLVSDTQYF. CDR3 bases: TGTGCCAGCAGCCTGGTTTCAGATACGCAGTATTTT.

The rearrangement uses TRBV29-1 and TRBJ2-7; D possibly corresponds to TRBD1 (5 bases). The germline CDR1 and CDR2 sequences are SQVTM and ANQGSEA. V lost 1 base, J lost 4 bases, and 11 bases lay in between. The CDR3 has 13 amino acids. The CDR3 region has the DNA TGCAGCGTTGAAGCAGAACAGGAGTACGAGCAGTACTTC. This sequence encodes CSVEAEQEYEQYF.

V is TRBV2 and J is TRBJ1-2; 7 nucleotides agree with TRBD1. This CDR3 is 15 amino acids long. From germline, CDR1 is SNHLY and CDR2 FYNNEI. J gave up 3 bases and V 8 bases, and 12 bases lay outside the gene matches. In nucleotides, the CDR3 is TGTGCCAGCCGCCCCTTGAGCGGACAGGACTATGGCTACACCTTC. Protein product: CASRPLSGQDYGYTF.

This clone was observed a single time. The CDR3 sequence is CASSPRAAGGTEAFF. DNA for the CDR3: TGTGCCAGCAGTCCTCGGGCCGCAGGTGGCACTGAAGCTTTCTTT. The rearrangement uses TRBV6-5 and TRBJ1-1; D is ambiguous. Germline V gene sequence: CDR1 MNHEY, CDR2 SVGAGI. The CDR3 is 15 amino acids. V lost 5 bases to trimming and J lost 4 bases, with 17 bases between them.

This chain connects TRBV18 to TRBJ1-2; TRBD1 aligns across 10 bases. The trim removed 3 bases at V and 6 bases at J, leaving 10 bases unmatched. Germline V gives CDR1 KGHSH, CDR2 LQKENI. The CDR3 has 16 amino acids. In nucleotides, the CDR3 is TGTGCCAGCTCACCTCTCGAGGACAGGGGGGCCCATGGCTACACCTTC. Translating gives CASSPLEDRGAHGYTF.

This clone is labeled as medium-sized. The chain links TRBV6-4 to TRBJ2-3; TRBD2 aligns across 10 bases. Germline CDR1 and CDR2: MRHNA and SNTAGT. The CDR3 runs 15 residues. The V gene end was trimmed by 5 bases and the J gene end by 3 bases; junction bases not matched to a gene: 5. CDR3 coding DNA: TGTGCCAGCAGTCGCAGCGGGGGGGCTACAGATACGCAGTATTTT. Translated, it gives CASSRSGGATDTQYF.

The chain employs TRBV5-6 and TRBJ2-3; D perhaps matches TRBD2 (6 bases). The CDR3 has 19 amino acids. Trimming removed 1 base from V and 6 bases from J, with 27 bases in between. Germline V gives CDR1 SGHDT, CDR2 YYEEEE. CDR3 bases: TGTGCCAGCAGCTTGTATCAAGGGGCGGGAAGCGCGGGGCGGGATACGCAGTATTTT. This sequence encodes CASSLYQGAGSAGRDTQYF.

This clone was detected only once. The gene calls are TRBV7-8 and TRBJ2-3; TRBD2 aligns across 9 bases. The CDR3 is made up of 18 amino acids. Trimming took 0 bases from V and 3 from J; bases not matched to a gene: 10. Germline V gene sequence: CDR1 SGHVS, CDR2 FQNEAQ. The CDR3: CASSLAHFLAGMTDTQYF. CDR3 bases: TGTGCCAGCAGCTTAGCCCACTTTCTAGCGGGAATGACAGATACGCAGTATTTT.

V and J are TRBV19 and TRBJ1-1, with 7 bases aligning to TRBD1. Germline trimming cut 5 bases from V and 0 bases from J; bases unmatched to any gene: 12. Germline-derived CDR1 and CDR2 are LNHDA and SQIVND (reference sequence). CDR3 length: 17 amino acids. Here the CDR3 reads CASSAFGGQILNTEAFF. The CDR3 bases are TGTGCCAGTAGTGCCTTTGGGGGACAGATTTTGAACACTGAAGCTTTCTTT.

The chain recombines TRBV11-3 with TRBJ2-1, with 7 bases fitting TRBD1. CDR3 size: 16 residues. V dropped 5 bases and J dropped 3; count of bases not matched to a gene: 10. Germline V gene lookup returns CDR1 SGHNT and CDR2 YENEEA. The CDR3 region is CASSPGTVGFYNEQFF. For the CDR3, the DNA is TGTGCCAGCAGCCCCGGGACAGTCGGTTTCTACAATGAGCAGTTCTTC.

The gene calls are TRBV6-5 and TRBJ1-6, with TRBD1 identical over 11 bases. V dropped 3 bases and J dropped 10; count of bases not matched to a gene: 5. The CDR3 is made up of 15 amino acids. Germline loops: CDR1 MNHEY, CDR2 SVGAGI. CDR3 nucleotides: TGTGCCAGCAGTTATGGGACAGGGGGACGATCACCCCTCCACTTT. It codes for CASSYGTGGRSPLHF.

This clone appeared a few times. The chain joins TRBV19 to TRBJ2-1; 8 bases are a match to TRBD2. V gave up 7 bases and J gave up 11 bases; unmatched junction bases: 4. This CDR3 region has 11 residues. The germline V gene has CDR1 LNHDA and CDR2 SQIVND (reference sequence). The CDR3 DNA reads as TGTGCCAGTATTCGGGAGGGCCAGCAGTTCTTC. Translating gives CASIREGQQFF.

This clone occurred once. The chain has TRBV27 and TRBJ1-3, with a weak D call TRBD1 (6 bases). V lost 0 bases and J lost 0, with 12 bases in between. Germline V CDR1 and CDR2: MNHEY, SMNVEV (reference sequence). The CDR3 covers 17 residues. CDR3 region: CASSLSGTLSSGNTIYF. Written as DNA, the CDR3 is TGTGCCAGCAGTTTATCCGGGACACTAAGCTCTGGAAACACCATATATTTT.

The CDR3 bases are TGTGCCAGCAGCCTCGGACAGGGGATTGGGTTCTTC. It specifies CASSLGQGIGFF. The chain couples TRBV7-8 to TRBJ2-1, with TRBD1 matching over 9 bases. Per the germline V gene, CDR1 is SGHVS and CDR2 is FQNEAQ. The V segment lost 5 bases and the J segment 15 bases; nucleotides outside the gene matches: 8. The CDR3 length is 12 residues.

The CDR3 DNA sequence: TGTGCCAGCAGGGACAGTCAAGCCGGGACTAGAAACACAGATACGCAGTATTTT. Translating gives CASRDSQAGTRNTDTQYF. The chain has TRBV14 and TRBJ2-3; 8 bases are shared with TRBD2. This CDR3 region has 18 residues. Looked up from germline, CDR1 is SGHDN and CDR2 is FVKESK. Trimming cost V 6 bases and J 2 bases; bases outside gene matches: 16.

The chain uses TRBV4-1 and TRBJ2-2; D is possibly TRBD2 (5 bases). The CDR3 is 15 amino acids. The V gene's germline CDR1 is MGHRA and CDR2 YSYEKL. The V end lost 0 bases, the J end lost 4 bases, and 9 bases lay between the germline ends. The CDR3 bases are TGCGCCAGCAGCCAAGAACCGGGAAGCACCGGGGAGCTGTTTTTT. This encodes CASSQEPGSTGELFF.

The J gene is TRBJ2-1, the V gene TRBV6-5; tentative D call: TRBD2 (5 bases). CDR3 length: 13 residues. Germline values: CDR1 MNHEY, CDR2 SVGAGI. With 5 bases removed from V and 8 bases from J, the gap between germline ends came to 13 bases. DNA for the CDR3: TGTGCCAGCAGTCTCCGGACTGACGATGAGCAGTTCTTC. As protein: CASSLRTDDEQFF.

This chain links TRBV11-1 with TRBJ2-1, with 11 positions matching TRBD2. The V segment lost 4 bases and the J segment 6 bases; nucleotides outside the gene matches: 5. The CDR3 sequence is 15 residues long. Germline V CDR1 and CDR2: SGHAT, FQDESV (reference sequence). CDR3 in amino acids: CASSSLAGGGNEQFF. As DNA, the CDR3 is TGTGCCAGCAGCTCGCTAGCGGGAGGTGGCAATGAGCAGTTCTTC.

The chain couples TRBV28 to TRBJ1-2; no clear D. CDR1 and CDR2 (germline): MDHEN, SYDVKM. The CDR3 contains 13 residues. V was clipped by 6 bases and J by 3 bases, with 11 bases between them. The CDR3 bases are TGTGCCAGCAGGCAAGACGGCGACTATGGCTACACCTTC. Protein sequence: CASRQDGDYGYTF.

V gene TRBV29-1 combines with J gene TRBJ2-7, with D perhaps matching TRBD1 or TRBD2 (6 bases each). The V gene lost 5 bases and the J gene lost 4 bases, with 15 bases spanning the gap. This CDR3 comprises 13 residues. CDR1 is SQVTM, CDR2 ANQGSEA, per germline. This chain's CDR3 is CSVLGGTTYEQYF. The CDR3 region has the DNA TGCAGCGTTTTGGGCGGGACAACATACGAGCAGTACTTC.

This chain connects TRBV18 to TRBJ1-3; D not resolved. V dropped 4 bases and J dropped 0 bases, with 19 bases sitting between them. Germline V CDR1 and CDR2: KGHSH, LQKENI. CDR3 length equals 18 residues. In DNA, the CDR3 is TGTGCCAGCTCACGGTCGGTTCGGGATCCCATCTCTGGAAACACCATATATTTT. This translates into CASSRSVRDPISGNTIYF. Based on the CDR3 plus reference TRBV18 and TRBJ1-3, the full variable domain is NAGVMQNPRHLVRRRGQEARLRCSPMKGHSHVYWYRQLPEEGLKFMVYLQKENIIDESGMPKERFSAEFPKEGPSILRIQQVVRGDSAAYFCASSRSVRDPISGNTIYFGEGSWLTVV.

V gene TRBV11-2 combines with J gene TRBJ2-3, with TRBD2 as a possible D gene (5 bases). Germline lookup yields CDR1 SGHAT and CDR2 FQNNGV. V lost 1 base to trimming and J lost 4 bases, with 6 bases between them. The CDR3 spans 13 residues. The CDR3 sequence is CASSLVGADTQYF. The CDR3 bases are TGTGCCAGCAGCTTAGTCGGGGCAGATACGCAGTATTTT.

The chain uses TRBV7-2 and TRBJ1-1; 9 nucleotides line up with TRBD1. V lost 5 bases to trimming and J lost 6 bases; unmatched junction nucleotides: 7. CDR3 size: 14 residues. Per germline, CDR1 SGHTA and CDR2 FQGNSA. The CDR3 reads CASSTRQGVAEAFF. CDR3 nucleotide sequence: TGTGCCAGCAGCACGAGACAGGGGGTTGCTGAAGCTTTCTTT.

This rearrangement joins TRBV7-9 to TRBJ2-2, with unresolved D. The V and J ends lost 4 bases and 9 bases respectively, with 9 bases between them. The CDR3 runs to 12 residues. CDR1 SEHNR and CDR2 FQNEAQ come from the germline V gene (reference sequence). The CDR3 nucleotides read TGTGCCAGCAGCTCCACGAGTTGGGAGCTGTTTTTT. Protein: CASSSTSWELFF.

The genes are TRBV7-9 and TRBJ2-7; D might be TRBD1 (5 bases). Germline assignment: CDR1 SEHNR and CDR2 FQNEAQ (reference sequence). V dropped 5 bases and J dropped 3 bases, with 20 bases sitting between them. The CDR3 loop spans 16 amino acids. CDR3 protein: CASSPLPPGQGYEQYF. The DNA of the CDR3 is TGTGCCAGCAGCCCTTTACCTCCAGGGCAAGGCTACGAGCAGTACTTC.

This clone is labeled medium-sized. The chain joins TRBV1 to TRBJ2-7. TRBV1 is recorded as a pseudogene. The CDR3 has 12 amino acids. CDR3 sequence reads: CTSSQDSYEQYF. The CDR3 nucleotides read TGCACCAGCAGCCAAGACTCCTACGAGCAGTACTTC.

The CDR3 loop is CASSSGPLGDTQYF. The CDR3, as DNA: TGTGCCAGCAGTTCGGGACCCCTCGGGGATACGCAGTATTTT. The chain combines TRBV27 with TRBJ2-3, with D perhaps matching TRBD1 or TRBD2 (5 bases each). Per the germline V gene, CDR1 is MNHEY and CDR2 is SMNVEV (reference sequence). V lost 4 bases, J lost 6 bases, and 14 bases lay in between. The CDR3 contains 14 residues.